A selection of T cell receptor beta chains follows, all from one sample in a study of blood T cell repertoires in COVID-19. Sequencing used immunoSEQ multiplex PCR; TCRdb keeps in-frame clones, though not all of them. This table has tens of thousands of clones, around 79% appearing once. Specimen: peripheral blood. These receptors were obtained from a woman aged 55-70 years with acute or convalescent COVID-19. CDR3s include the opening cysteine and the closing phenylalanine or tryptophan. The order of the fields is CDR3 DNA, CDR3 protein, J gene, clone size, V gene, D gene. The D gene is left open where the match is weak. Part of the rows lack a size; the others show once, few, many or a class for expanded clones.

CDR3nt: TGTGCCAGCAGCGGTCAACAGGGTAGGGCTGAAGCTTTCTTT
CDR3aa: CASSGQQGRAEAFF
j_gene: TRBJ1-1
abundance: -
v_gene: TRBV9
d_gene: -

CDR3nt: TGTGCCAGCAGTTACATGAACAGGGATTCACCCCTCCACTTT
CDR3aa: CASSYMNRDSPLHF
j_gene: TRBJ1-6
abundance: -
v_gene: TRBV6-5
d_gene: -

CDR3nt: TGTGCCAGCAGCGTACAGGGGGCGGGGGAGCAGTACTTC
CDR3aa: CASSVQGAGEQYF
j_gene: TRBJ2-7
abundance: once
v_gene: TRBV5-6
d_gene: TRBD1

CDR3nt: TGCGCCAGCAGCCAAGCCGGGACAGGTACCTACGAGCAGTACTTC
CDR3aa: CASSQAGTGTYEQYF
j_gene: TRBJ2-7
abundance: once
v_gene: TRBV4-1
d_gene: TRBD1

CDR3nt: TGTGCCAGCAGCCCGGGGAAAAACATTCAGTACTTC
CDR3aa: CASSPGKNIQYF
j_gene: TRBJ2-4
abundance: few
v_gene: TRBV11-1
d_gene: -

CDR3nt: TGTGCCAGCAGTTCAGTTGCAACTAATGAAAAACTGTTTTTT
CDR3aa: CASSSVATNEKLFF
j_gene: TRBJ1-4
abundance: -
v_gene: TRBV6-2/TRBV6-3
d_gene: -

CDR3nt: TGTGCCAGCGGGGACAGGATGTACGGCTACACCTTC
CDR3aa: CASGDRMYGYTF
j_gene: TRBJ1-2
abundance: few
v_gene: TRBV2
d_gene: TRBD1

CDR3nt: TGTGCCAGCAGTTTATCACGCTCAGCGTGGGAGCCCCAGCATTTT
CDR3aa: CASSLSRSAWEPQHF
j_gene: TRBJ1-5
abundance: once
v_gene: TRBV27
d_gene: -

CDR3nt: TGTGCCAGCAGTGAAGTTCCGGGGGGAACCGGGGAGCTGTTTTTT
CDR3aa: CASSEVPGGTGELFF
j_gene: TRBJ2-2
abundance: -
v_gene: TRBV2
d_gene: TRBD2

CDR3nt: TGCGCCAGCAAGGGGAACAGGGGTTGGAACACCGGGGAGTTCTTTTTT
CDR3aa: CASKGNRGWNTGEFFF
j_gene: TRBJ2-2
abundance: once
v_gene: TRBV10-2
d_gene: TRBD1

CDR3nt: TGTGCCAGTAGTCCATGGAGGGGTGGGAACACTGAAGCTTTCTTT
CDR3aa: CASSPWRGGNTEAFF
j_gene: TRBJ1-1
abundance: -
v_gene: TRBV19
d_gene: -

CDR3nt: TGTGCCAGCAGTGATTCGTGGCAAGGCTACACCTTC
CDR3aa: CASSDSWQGYTF
j_gene: TRBJ1-2
abundance: -
v_gene: TRBV25-1
d_gene: -

CDR3nt: TGTGCCAGCAGGAGGACTGGACGCAATCAGCCCCAGCATTTT
CDR3aa: CASRRTGRNQPQHF
j_gene: TRBJ1-5
abundance: -
v_gene: TRBV6-5
d_gene: -

CDR3nt: TGTGCCAGCAGTGAATGGGGAGTCTTAGCCAAAAACATTCAGTACTTC
CDR3aa: CASSEWGVLAKNIQYF
j_gene: TRBJ2-4
abundance: -
v_gene: TRBV2
d_gene: -

CDR3nt: TGTGCCAGCAGCCCGGACTGGACCGGGGAGCTGTTTTTT
CDR3aa: CASSPDWTGELFF
j_gene: TRBJ2-2
abundance: -
v_gene: TRBV7-3
d_gene: -

CDR3nt: TGTGCCAGCAGCCAAAAGGGAGGTAGGGCTTTCTTT
CDR3aa: CASSQKGGRAFF
j_gene: TRBJ1-1
abundance: -
v_gene: TRBV3-1/TRBV3-2
d_gene: -

CDR3nt: TGTGCCAGCTCACCTGACAGGGACAATGAGCAGTTCTTC
CDR3aa: CASSPDRDNEQFF
j_gene: TRBJ2-1
abundance: -
v_gene: TRBV18
d_gene: TRBD1

CDR3nt: TGTGCCAGCAGCTCCACTAGGGGCACAGATACGCAGTATTTT
CDR3aa: CASSSTRGTDTQYF
j_gene: TRBJ2-3
abundance: -
v_gene: TRBV7-9
d_gene: -

CDR3nt: TGTGCCAGCAGCCCCCCGCAGTCGGAGGATCAGCCCCAGCATTTT
CDR3aa: CASSPPQSEDQPQHF
j_gene: TRBJ1-5
abundance: -
v_gene: TRBV28
d_gene: -

CDR3nt: TGCGCCAGCAGTCCAGGGGGCGTCTTCAATCAGCCCCAGCATTTT
CDR3aa: CASSPGGVFNQPQHF
j_gene: TRBJ1-5
abundance: -
v_gene: TRBV5-1
d_gene: TRBD1

CDR3nt: TGCGCCAGCAGCGGGCCGGCCCGGGGAACAGATACGCAGTATTTT
CDR3aa: CASSGPARGTDTQYF
j_gene: TRBJ2-3
abundance: -
v_gene: TRBV5-1
d_gene: -

CDR3nt: TGTGCTAGTGGTTATGCCGGGATTCCTACCTACGAGCAGTACTTC
CDR3aa: CASGYAGIPTYEQYF
j_gene: TRBJ2-7
abundance: -
v_gene: TRBV12-5
d_gene: -

CDR3nt: TGTGCCAGCAGCAAGACAGGGGGCTTTGGGGCCAACGTCCTGACTTTC
CDR3aa: CASSKTGGFGANVLTF
j_gene: TRBJ2-6
abundance: -
v_gene: TRBV6-4
d_gene: TRBD1

CDR3nt: TGTGCCAGCTCACCGCCGGGACAGGGAACCTTTAACACCGGGGAGCTGTTTTTT
CDR3aa: CASSPPGQGTFNTGELFF
j_gene: TRBJ2-2
abundance: -
v_gene: TRBV18
d_gene: TRBD1

CDR3nt: TGTGCCAGCAGTTTACGTTGGGGCTACCGCTACGAGCAGGACTTC
CDR3aa: CASSLRWGYRYEQDF
j_gene: TRBJ2-7
abundance: -
v_gene: TRBV27
d_gene: -

CDR3nt: TGTGCCAGCAGCCAACAGGCCGCGGATACGCAGTATTTT
CDR3aa: CASSQQAADTQYF
j_gene: TRBJ2-3
abundance: -
v_gene: TRBV4-2
d_gene: -

CDR3nt: TGTGCCAGCAGTTACTCGAGCACAGGGGCCTATGGCTACACCTTC
CDR3aa: CASSYSSTGAYGYTF
j_gene: TRBJ1-2
abundance: -
v_gene: TRBV6-2/TRBV6-3
d_gene: TRBD1

CDR3nt: TGTGCCAGCAGCTTAAACAGGGGGCTCGACGAGCAGTACTTC
CDR3aa: CASSLNRGLDEQYF
j_gene: TRBJ2-7
abundance: -
v_gene: TRBV11-3
d_gene: TRBD1

CDR3nt: TGTGCCAGCAGTGATAGGGGACAGCATGGCTACACCTTC
CDR3aa: CASSDRGQHGYTF
j_gene: TRBJ1-2
abundance: -
v_gene: TRBV2
d_gene: TRBD1

CDR3nt: TGTGCCAGCAGCTTAGCGCTTTCTAGCCAGGGGTCTCCCCGGAGGTTCTTC
CDR3aa: CASSLALSSQGSPRRFF
j_gene: TRBJ2-1
abundance: -
v_gene: TRBV7-2
d_gene: -

CDR3nt: TGTGCCACTACAGGGGGGGCCAGCTCCTACAATGAGCAGTTCTTC
CDR3aa: CATTGGASSYNEQFF
j_gene: TRBJ2-1
abundance: -
v_gene: TRBV6-5
d_gene: -

CDR3nt: TGCAGCGTCGGCGACGGGGTCCTGGGAAATCAGCCCCAGCATTTT
CDR3aa: CSVGDGVLGNQPQHF
j_gene: TRBJ1-5
abundance: once
v_gene: TRBV29-1
d_gene: -

CDR3nt: TGTGCCAGCAGTGAACAGGCTGGGGCCAACGTCCTGACTTTC
CDR3aa: CASSEQAGANVLTF
j_gene: TRBJ2-6
abundance: -
v_gene: TRBV6-4
d_gene: -

CDR3nt: TGTGCCAGCAGCCTCCGGGACAAACTAAATTCACCCCTCCACTTT
CDR3aa: CASSLRDKLNSPLHF
j_gene: TRBJ1-6
abundance: -
v_gene: TRBV11-2
d_gene: -